A selection of T cell receptor beta chains follows, all from one sample in a study of blood T cells in healthy people across ages. MiXCR, applied by TCRdb to the 5' RACE reads, yields one record per CDR3 protein. The table shows about 640,000 distinct CDR3 sequences, with less than 35% occurring only once. Sequenced sample: blood. These TCRs come from a woman of 80 years or more in good health. Both conserved end residues are part of each CDR3. A D gene is named only where the DNA matches it firmly. Only part of the rows carry a size: once, few, many, or a class if the clone is expanded.

CDR3aa	CDR3nt	v_gene	j_gene	d_gene	len	abundance
CASSRGRGPSYEQYF	TGTGCCAGCAGCCGTGGCAGGGGACCCTCCTACGAGCAGTACTTC	TRBV14	TRBJ2-7	.	15	many
CASSPDLAGLSNYGYTF	TGTGCCAGCAGTCCTGACCTGGCAGGGCTATCCAACTATGGCTACACCTTC	TRBV27	TRBJ1-2	.	17	many
CASSAPGQPYGYTF	TGTGCCAGCAGTGCCCCGGGACAGCCCTATGGCTACACCTTC	TRBV28	TRBJ1-2	TRBD1	14	few
CASRHGTENTEAFF	TGTGCCAGCAGACACGGGACAGAGAACACTGAAGCTTTCTTT	TRBV6-5	TRBJ1-1	TRBD1	14	.
CASSQDALAGGGTQYF	TGCGCCAGCAGCCAAGACGCACTAGCGGGGGGCGGTACGCAGTATTTT	TRBV4-3	TRBJ2-3	TRBD2	16	.
CASISGINTDTQYF	TGTGCCAGCATCTCGGGGATTAACACAGATACGCAGTATTTT	TRBV28	TRBJ2-3	.	14	.
CASSLQRRATSGGPDTQYF	TGCGCCAGCAGCCTACAGAGGAGGGCGACTAGCGGGGGGCCAGATACGCAGTATTTT	TRBV5-1	TRBJ2-3	TRBD2	19	.
CASSSDRGPYGYTF	TGTGCCAGCAGCTCCGACAGGGGCCCCTATGGCTACACCTTC	TRBV14	TRBJ1-2	TRBD1	14	.
CASSHGLSGRDKNIQYF	TGTGCCAGCAGCCACGGCCTTAGCGGGAGGGACAAAAACATTCAGTACTTC	TRBV7-2	TRBJ2-4	TRBD2	17	.
CATSDLNRGSSYNEQFF	TGTGCCACCAGTGATTTGAACCGGGGAAGCTCCTACAATGAGCAGTTCTTC	TRBV24-1	TRBJ2-1	.	17	few
CSARLPGVSYEQYF	TGCAGTGCTCGCCTTCCAGGCGTCTCCTACGAGCAGTACTTC	TRBV20-1	TRBJ2-7	.	14	many
CASSRTGLREPQHF	TGTGCCAGCTCTAGGACAGGGCTCAGGGAGCCCCAGCATTTT	TRBV12-3/TRBV12-4	TRBJ1-5	TRBD1	14	few
CASSPDNEQFF	TGTGCCAGCAGTCCCGACAATGAGCAGTTCTTC	TRBV28	TRBJ2-1	.	11	many
CASSSGTGGFGYTF	TGTGCCAGCAGCTCTGGGACAGGGGGCTTTGGCTACACCTTC	TRBV11-2	TRBJ1-2	TRBD1	14	.
CASSMGPGQYF	TGTGCCAGTAGTATGGGACCGGGGCAGTACTTC	TRBV19	TRBJ2-4	.	11	.
CASSQVGSRGSYSPLHF	TGTGCCAGCAGCCAAGTCGGTTCCCGCGGCAGTTATTCACCCCTCCACTTT	TRBV14	TRBJ1-6	.	17	many
CASSLALRSHEQYF	TGTGCCAGCAGCTTAGCATTGAGGTCCCACGAGCAGTACTTC	TRBV7-2	TRBJ2-7	.	14	many
CASTPDRASYNEQFF	TGTGCCAGTACCCCGGACAGGGCGTCCTACAATGAGCAGTTCTTC	TRBV19	TRBJ2-1	TRBD1	15	few
CASSFQGTQETQYF	TGTGCCAGCAGTTTCCAGGGAACCCAAGAGACCCAGTACTTC	TRBV12-3/TRBV12-4	TRBJ2-5	.	14	.
CASGPTGISGYTF	TGTGCCAGCGGCCCCACAGGGATATCTGGCTACACCTTC	TRBV3-1	TRBJ1-2	.	13	many
CSARRLAGEETQYF	TGCAGTGCTAGAAGACTAGCGGGGGAAGAGACCCAGTACTTC	TRBV20-1	TRBJ2-5	TRBD2	14	many
CASSWGTPLGVETQYF	TGCGCCAGCAGCTGGGGGACTCCTCTAGGGGTGGAGACCCAGTACTTC	TRBV5-1	TRBJ2-5	.	16	many
CAISEVLAGDFDEQYF	TGTGCCATCAGTGAGGTTCTAGCGGGGGACTTCGATGAGCAGTACTTC	TRBV10-3	TRBJ2-7	TRBD2	16	.
CASSQVLGSTEAFF	TGCGCCAGCAGCCAAGTGCTGGGGTCCACTGAAGCTTTCTTT	TRBV4-1	TRBJ1-1	.	14	many
CASSQGAVGANYGYTF	TGTGCCAGCAGCCAAGGCGCCGTGGGGGCGAACTATGGCTACACCTTC	TRBV3-1	TRBJ1-2	.	16	many
CASSYQGDEQYF	TGTGCCAGCAGCTATCAGGGGGACGAGCAGTACTTC	TRBV6-6	TRBJ2-7	TRBD1	12	many
CASRLQEEVLGTQYF	TGTGCCAGCAGGCTACAAGAGGAGGTTCTGGGGACCCAGTACTTC	TRBV6-6	TRBJ2-5	.	15	many
CAWSVGGYGYTF	TGTGCCTGGAGTGTAGGTGGCTATGGCTACACCTTC	TRBV30	TRBJ1-2	.	12	.
CSARDGDSLTDTQYF	TGCAGTGCTAGAGATGGTGACAGCCTCACAGATACGCAGTATTTT	TRBV20-1	TRBJ2-3	.	15	.
CASSQDSGGRVETQYF	TGCGCCAGCAGCCAAGATAGCGGGGGGCGGGTGGAGACCCAGTACTTC	TRBV4-3	TRBJ2-5	TRBD2	16	many
CSAIKRGSARMNEQFF	TGCAGTGCTATTAAGCGGGGGAGCGCGCGCATGAATGAGCAGTTCTTC	TRBV20-1	TRBJ2-1	TRBD2	16	many
CAWTNTRRGDNYGYTF	TGTGCCTGGACCAACACCCGGCGAGGTGATAACTATGGCTACACCTTC	TRBV30	TRBJ1-2	.	16	many
CSARAGASNQPQHF	TGCAGTGCTAGAGCGGGGGCCAGCAATCAGCCCCAGCATTTT	TRBV20-1	TRBJ1-5	.	14	few
CASRPGTSGGVSDTQYF	TGTGCCAGCAGGCCCGGGACTAGCGGGGGGGTATCAGATACGCAGTATTTT	TRBV6-6	TRBJ2-3	TRBD2	17	many
CAISEGNSPLHF	TGTGCCATCAGTGAAGGGAATTCACCCCTCCACTTT	TRBV10-3	TRBJ1-6	.	12	many
CASSDVSEADTQYF	TGTGCCAGCAGTGATGTGTCGGAGGCAGATACGCAGTATTTT	TRBV2	TRBJ2-3	.	14	many
CASNWRFTQYF	TGTGCCAGCAACTGGCGCTTTACCCAGTATTTT	TRBV28	TRBJ2-3	.	11	many
CASSLGSLSGTIYEQYF	TGTGCCAGCAGCTTAGGGTCACTAAGCGGGACGATCTACGAGCAGTACTTC	TRBV7-6	TRBJ2-7	TRBD2	17	many
CSAPALPSYEQYF	TGCAGTGCTCCGGCTCTCCCCTCCTACGAGCAGTACTTC	TRBV20-1	TRBJ2-7	.	13	many
CASSRQGATQPQHF	TGTGCCAGCAGTCGACAGGGGGCGACCCAGCCCCAGCATTTT	TRBV12-3/TRBV12-4	TRBJ1-5	TRBD1	14	few
CASSQGPRRTNEKLFF	TGTGCCAGCAGCCAAGGTCCGCGGAGAACTAATGAAAAACTGTTTTTT	TRBV3-1	TRBJ1-4	.	16	few
CASSPEAGHSNQPQHF	TGCGCCAGCAGCCCCGAAGCGGGACACAGCAATCAGCCCCAGCATTTT	TRBV4-3	TRBJ1-5	.	16	few
CSARDPRVGVRKLFF	TGCAGTGCTAGAGATCCCCGGGTGGGAGTTCGGAAACTGTTTTTT	TRBV20-1	TRBJ1-4	.	15	many
CASSSPDRERYGYTF	TGTGCCAGCAGTTCCCCGGACAGGGAGCGCTATGGCTACACCTTC	TRBV28	TRBJ1-2	TRBD1	15	.
CASSTSGPTNEKLFF	TGTGCCAGCAGCACGTCCGGGCCAACTAATGAAAAACTGTTTTTT	TRBV7-6	TRBJ1-4	.	15	many
CAWGQGWPYGQYF	TGTGCCTGGGGACAGGGATGGCCCTACGGGCAGTACTTC	TRBV30	TRBJ2-7	TRBD1	13	.
CASRNTGVNTEAFF	TGTGCCAGCAGGAACACAGGGGTGAACACTGAAGCTTTCTTT	TRBV6-1	TRBJ1-1	TRBD1	14	few
CASSPGVGTDTQYF	TGTGCCAGCAGCCCAGGCGTCGGCACAGATACGCAGTATTTT	TRBV13	TRBJ2-3	.	14	.